This TCR beta chain was recovered during a study of blood T cell repertoires in COVID-19. About the research overall: The analysed material was cDNA or gDNA that came from T cells, B-cell-depleted T cells, or PBMCs.

The participants were between about 18 and 100 years old and came from some 25 US areas. This table comes from immunoSEQ multiplex PCR, and its TCRdb copy is limited to in-frame clones, with some not included. Counted here are hundreds of thousands of clones, about 87% occurring once; the ten biggest clones make up 0.85% to 0.95%. Germline loops: CDR1 SGHTA, CDR2 FQGNSA. CDR3 size: 14 residues. V was clipped by 7 bases and J by 1 base, with 10 bases between them. The sequence was obtained from a man aged 50-59 years who had been exposed to COVID-19. The specimen sequenced was PBMCs or T cells enriched from blood (not recorded which). The rearrangement joins TRBV7-2 to TRBJ2-2, with D possibly being TRBD1 (7 bases). CDR3: CASTQGGNTGELFF. The CDR3 nucleotides are TGTGCCAGCACCCAGGGGGGGAACACCGGGGAGCTGTTTTTT.